The clone carrying this T cell receptor beta chain was seen a handful of times. This entry is derived from a study of shared T cell receptors in the human thymus. The assay was immunoSEQ multiplex PCR, and TCRdb's table has in-frame clones only and misses some. Of around 730,000 clones listed, 70% to 90% are singletons. This CDR3 is 15 amino acids long. CDR1 and CDR2 from the germline V gene are SEHNR and FQNEAQ (reference sequence). The V and J ends lost 4 bases and 3 bases respectively, with 13 bases between them. The same data also contributed to another study, on human thymus T cells. That work contributes: The sample donors, healthy Finnish infants, were having corrective surgery for congenital heart defects. Thymus tissue for the work was resected from patients undergoing corrective heart surgery. It looked as if thymic and blood repertoires used V and J genes in a biased way.

What was sequenced was thymocytes. The sequence derives from a girl in the first two years of life with a congenital heart defect. The V call is TRBV7-9, the J call TRBJ2-1; D remains ambiguous. The CDR3 region has the DNA TGTGCCAGCAGCTGGTCAGGCCGGAACTACAATGAGCAGTTCTTC. As protein: CASSWSGRNYNEQFF.